Listed below are T cell receptor beta chains from one sample, sequenced in a study of early T cells in non-severe SARS-CoV-2 infection. TCRdb redid the calling of the 5' RACE reads with MiXCR, one entry per CDR3 protein. There are fewer than 120,000 distinct CDR3 sequences in the sample; approximately 12% occur only once, and around 4% lies in the top ten. The sample consisted of whole blood, taken at baseline. The source is an adult who was a healthcare worker with PCR-confirmed SARS-CoV-2 infection or an uninfected control (not recorded which). Both conserved end residues are part of each CDR3.

>TRBJ1-1|TRBV29-1
CSVGDSGSMNTEAFF
>TRBJ2-1|TRBV12-3/TRBV12-4
CASSGVNQGAAEQFF
>TRBJ1-1|TRBV4-1
CASSQDGTRAFF
>TRBJ2-4|TRBV7-3
CASSLTSGNIQYF
>TRBJ2-5|TRBV7-9
CASRSQGGETQYF
>TRBJ2-3|TRBV7-2
CASSLGTLLTDTQYF
>TRBJ1-2|TRBV5-6
CASSLWQGASYTF
>TRBJ1-1|TRBV18
CASSPPRALNTEAFF
>TRBJ2-1|TRBV2
CASSATSGPYNEQFF
>TRBJ1-2|TRBV7-3
CASSGQPGYGYTF
>TRBJ1-2|TRBV9
CASSPLTF
>TRBJ2-1|TRBV7-2
CASSFVGGGRSYNEQFF
>TRBJ1-1|TRBV5-1
CASSLASFRTEAFF
>TRBJ1-1|TRBV29-1
CSGTGTENTEAFF
>TRBJ2-7|TRBV10-3
CAISEPGHNYEQYF
>TRBJ2-1|TRBV5-1
CASSSSLADEQFF
>TRBJ1-1|TRBV18
CASSPVSGMNTEAFF
>TRBJ2-2|TRBV7-2
CASSFSRRVDTGELFF
>TRBJ2-7|TRBV11-2
CASSFLISGDDEQYF
>TRBJ1-1|TRBV7-9
CASSLTDNTEAFF
>TRBJ2-3|TRBV11-2
CASSPTLLAGDTQYF
>TRBJ2-7|TRBV20-1
CSARPSGSSYEQYF
>TRBJ1-3|TRBV11-2
CASSLALYSGNTIYF
>TRBJ1-2|TRBV4-1
CASSQDTGPGYTF
>TRBJ2-7|TRBV7-6
CASSRLTGKIYEQYF
>TRBJ2-1|TRBV10-1
CASGPSKGYNEQFF
>TRBJ1-2|TRBV2
CASSTGQGDYGYTF
>TRBJ2-1|TRBV6-5
CASSYGTGGGNEQFF
>TRBJ1-5|TRBV5-5
CASSGTGGSQPQHF
>TRBJ2-1|TRBV9
CASSPGRRYNEQFF
>TRBJ1-1|TRBV19
CASSKSLKNTEAFF
>TRBJ2-3|TRBV7-3
CASSRTSGSWDTQYF
>TRBJ2-3|TRBV29-1
CSANQGDTQYF
>TRBJ2-7|TRBV9
CASSPRGEGLYEQYF
>TRBJ2-3|TRBV29-1
CSVEGDRDTDTQYF
>TRBJ2-7|TRBV6-2/TRBV6-3
CASSHAVYEQYF
>TRBJ2-3|TRBV20-1
CSATVPYLAGVADTQYF
>TRBJ2-7|TRBV20-1
CSASGGLAGGRSYEQYF
>TRBJ2-7|TRBV20-1
CSAVLGSSYEQYF
>TRBJ2-4|TRBV12-3/TRBV12-4
CASSFGTAKNIQYF
>TRBJ1-4|TRBV20-1
CSARGRNPTTNEKLFF
>TRBJ2-3|TRBV9
CASSPRQEPTDTQYF
>TRBJ1-2|TRBV4-2
CASSPGQGDYGYTF
>TRBJ1-3|TRBV2
CASRGRILSGNTIYF
>TRBJ1-2|TRBV7-2
CASSLDRGHSYGYTF
>TRBJ1-4|TRBV6-2/TRBV6-3
CASSYGESPWSEKLFF